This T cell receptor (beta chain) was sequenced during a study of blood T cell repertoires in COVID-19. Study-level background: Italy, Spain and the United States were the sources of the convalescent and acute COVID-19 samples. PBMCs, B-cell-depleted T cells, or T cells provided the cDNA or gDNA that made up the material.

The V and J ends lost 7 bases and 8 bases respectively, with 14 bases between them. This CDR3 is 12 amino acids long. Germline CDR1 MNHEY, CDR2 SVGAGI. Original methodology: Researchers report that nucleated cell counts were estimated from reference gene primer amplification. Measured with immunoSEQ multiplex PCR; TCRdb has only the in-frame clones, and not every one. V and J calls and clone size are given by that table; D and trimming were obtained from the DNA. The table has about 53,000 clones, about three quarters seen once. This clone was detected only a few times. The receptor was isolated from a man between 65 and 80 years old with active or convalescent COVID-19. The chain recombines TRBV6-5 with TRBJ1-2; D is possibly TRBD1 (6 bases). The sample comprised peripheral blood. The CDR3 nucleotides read TGTGCCAGCATGATGGCACAGGGCGGCTACACCTTC. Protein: CASMMAQGGYTF.